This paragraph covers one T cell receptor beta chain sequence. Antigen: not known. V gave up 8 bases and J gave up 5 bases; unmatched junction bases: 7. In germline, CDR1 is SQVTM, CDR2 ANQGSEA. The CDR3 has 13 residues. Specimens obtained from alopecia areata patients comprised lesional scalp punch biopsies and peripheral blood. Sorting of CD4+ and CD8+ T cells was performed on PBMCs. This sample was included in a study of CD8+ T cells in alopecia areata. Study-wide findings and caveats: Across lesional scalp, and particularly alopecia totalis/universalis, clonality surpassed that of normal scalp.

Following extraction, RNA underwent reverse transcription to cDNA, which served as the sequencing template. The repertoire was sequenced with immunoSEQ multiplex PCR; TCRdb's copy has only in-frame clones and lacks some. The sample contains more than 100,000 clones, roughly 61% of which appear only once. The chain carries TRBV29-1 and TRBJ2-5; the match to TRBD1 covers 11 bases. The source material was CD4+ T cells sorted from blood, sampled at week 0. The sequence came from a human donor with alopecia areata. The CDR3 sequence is CSSGTGGMETQYF. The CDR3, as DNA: TGCAGCTCCGGGACAGGGGGTATGGAGACCCAGTACTTC.